This TCR beta chain comes out of a study of cytomegalovirus exposure and HLA in healthy donors. Notes on the study in general: A later analysis found most CMV-associated TCR beta chains apparently HLA-restricted.

The count of this clone is one. Its cognate antigen is unknown. Primers included in the PCR were 60 Vbeta and 13 Jbeta primers. Data came from immunoSEQ multiplex PCR; TCRdb stores just in-frame clones and leaves some out. The sample yields roughly 100,000 clones, over 70% seen once. The TCR was taken from a man between 35 and 55 years old in good health and CMV-seronegative. The sequencing input was PBMCs.

CDR3 residues: CASSPTSRQGTSPLHF. The CDR3 bases are TGTGCCAGCTCACCAACGTCTAGGCAGGGAACTTCACCCCTCCACTTT. V usage is TRBV18 and J usage is TRBJ1-6; TRBD1 is a possible D gene (5 bases). CDR1 and CDR2 (germline): KGHSH, LQKENI. V was pared by 2 bases and J by 9 bases, with 17 bases between. The CDR3 spans 16 residues.